This T cell receptor (beta chain) was sequenced during a study of T cells after posttransplantation cyclophosphamide. Overall study results and limits: After PTCy, TRB diversity resembled that of CNI/methotrexate controls. Donor CD8+ memory clones often dominated recipient blood repertoires at later times.

TCRdb's table, derived via immunoSEQ multiplex PCR, lists solely in-frame clones and lacks some. The sample contains around 26,000 clones, none of them singletons. This clone appeared many times. Its antigen is not identified. J lost 2 bases, V lost 8 bases, and 9 bases had no gene match. The germline CDR1 and CDR2 sequences are SEHNR and FQNEAQ (reference sequence). The length of the CDR3 is 16 residues. The specimen was PBMCs. V and J are TRBV7-9 and TRBJ2-2; 9 bases are a match to TRBD2. The clonotype originates from a woman aged 50 to 65 in good health, CMV-negative, and a related stem cell transplant donor. The CDR3 here is CASPVAGARNTGELFF. DNA of the CDR3: TGTGCCAGCCCTGTAGCGGGGGCGAGAAACACCGGGGAGCTGTTTTTT.